This TCR beta chain was documented in a study of blood T cell repertoires in COVID-19. The wider study: The United States, Italy and Spain were the sources of the acute and convalescent COVID-19 samples. T cells, B-cell-depleted T cells, or PBMCs provided the cDNA or gDNA that served as material.

In the study's own analysis: Reference gene primer amplification gave estimated nucleated cell counts. Profiling relied on immunoSEQ multiplex PCR, and the TCRdb table lists in-frame clones only, not all of them. V, J and clone size derive from that table, while D and trimming were established from the DNA sequence. The profile shows around 120,000 clones, 85% to 90% of them singletons. J gave up 4 bases and V 1 base, and 7 bases lay outside the gene matches. The CDR3 length is 17 residues. The V gene's germline CDR1 is SGHTA and CDR2 FQGNSA. The gene calls are TRBV7-2 and TRBJ1-6, with TRBD1 matching over 7 bases. Sequencing input: peripheral blood. The clonotype comes from a woman in her 70s with acute or convalescent COVID-19. The CDR3: CASSLGPGTEYNSPLHF. In DNA, the CDR3 is TGTGCCAGCAGCTTAGGTCCTGGGACAGAGTATAATTCACCCCTCCACTTT.